Below are 19 T cell receptor beta chains sequenced from a single sample in a study of T cell clones after liver transplantation. Assay: immunoSEQ multiplex PCR; the TCRdb copy retains only in-frame clones and omits some. The sample holds some 120,000 clones; 90% are singletons and the top ten take roughly 0.8%. Source: CD4+ T cells from blood, taken 12 months after liver transplant. Receptors were obtained from a human patient who received a liver transplant. Some of these T cells may belong to the graft donor.

This clone was counted between two and nine times. The chain has TRBV4-1 and TRBJ2-4; 8 positions match TRBD2. V was clipped by 0 bases and J by 7 bases; unmatched bases: 8. Germline values: CDR1 MGHRA, CDR2 YSYEKL. The CDR3 is made up of 16 amino acids. CDR3 amino acids: CASSQEFAAGVNIQYF. The CDR3 bases are TGCGCCAGCAGCCAAGAGTTTGCAGCGGGAGTTAACATTCAGTACTTC.

Here the CDR3 DNA reads TGTGCCTGGAGTGGGGGGAGCTGGTGGGGCTACACCTTC. It translates to CAWSGGSWWGYTF. V and J are TRBV30 and TRBJ1-2; tentatively, D is TRBD1 (5 bases). The V and J ends lost 1 base and 8 bases respectively, with 14 bases between them. Germline lookup yields CDR1 GTSNPN and CDR2 SVGIG (reference sequence). The CDR3 covers 13 residues.

V usage is TRBV11-1 and J usage is TRBJ1-3; D unclear. V shed 5 bases and J shed 5 bases, with 13 bases lying between them. The CDR3 covers 14 residues. CDR1 and CDR2 from the germline V gene are SGHAT and FQDESV (reference sequence). The CDR3 region is CASSHDWTRNTIYF. CDR3 nucleotides: TGTGCCAGCAGCCACGATTGGACGAGAAACACCATATATTTT. The whole variable domain, filled in from reference TRBV11-1 and TRBJ1-3, reads EAEVAQSPRYKITEKSQAVAFWCDPISGHATLYWYRQILGQGPELLVQFQDESVVDDSQLPKDRFSAERLKGVDSTLKIQPAELGDSAMYLCASSHDWTRNTIYFGEGSWLTVV.

V usage is TRBV5-1 and J usage is TRBJ2-3; D is possibly TRBD1 or TRBD2 (6 bases each). Germline values: CDR1 SGHRS, CDR2 YFSETQ. The CDR3 extends over 15 amino acids. Deletions cut 0 bases from V and 5 bases from J, with 13 bases between. The CDR3 DNA follows: TGCGCCAGCAGCTTGGATGGTGGAGGGGGAGATACGCAGTATTTT. It specifies CASSLDGGGGDTQYF.

The V and J genes are TRBV28 and TRBJ2-2, with D uncertain. V lost 6 bases and J lost 4, with 12 bases in between. Germline V gives CDR1 MDHEN, CDR2 SYDVKM. There are 14 residues in the CDR3. The CDR3 spells CASSSYKITGELFF. In nucleotides, the CDR3 is TGTGCCAGCAGCAGCTACAAAATCACCGGGGAGCTGTTTTTT.

V is TRBV27 and J is TRBJ1-1; maybe TRBD1 (5 bases). V was cut by 8 bases and J by 13 bases, with 20 bases left in between. The germline V gene encodes CDR1 MNHEY and CDR2 SMNVEV (reference sequence). The CDR3 runs 12 residues. CDR3 in amino acids: CASRLGVGENFF. The CDR3 DNA follows: TGTGCCAGCCGCCTTGGGGTGGGGGAAAATTTCTTT.

The chain employs TRBV30 and TRBJ2-1; no reliable D call. Germline CDR1 reads GTSNPN; CDR2 reads SVGIG (reference sequence). The CDR3 totals 11 residues. V lost 0 bases and J 8 bases, leaving 5 bases between the germline ends. CDR3 sequence reads: CAWSVLDEQFF. The CDR3 DNA is TGTGCCTGGAGTGTACTCGATGAGCAGTTCTTC.

The chain has TRBV27 and TRBJ1-1; no reliable D call. V shed 2 bases and J shed 5 bases, with 18 bases lying between them. The germline gives CDR1 MNHEY, CDR2 SMNVEV (reference sequence). The CDR3 totals 16 residues. CDR3 in DNA: TGTGCCAGCAGTTTACGGTTTATCCAGCCCGGGACTGAAGCTTTCTTT. It specifies CASSLRFIQPGTEAFF.

The J gene is TRBJ1-1, the V gene TRBV11-3; D is unclear. This CDR3 contains 15 residues. Per the germline V gene, CDR1 is SGHNT and CDR2 is YENEEA. Trimming shortened V by 2 bases and J by 7 bases, and 17 bases separated the two germline ends. The CDR3 DNA reads as TGTGCCAGCAGCTTAATTTTGGCGGGGATGGGTGAAGCTTTCTTT. Protein: CASSLILAGMGEAFF.

This clone was seen just once. The V call is TRBV28, the J call TRBJ2-5; tentative D call: TRBD1 (6 bases). This CDR3 comprises 15 residues. Trimming removed 3 bases at V and 5 bases at J, with 16 bases between. Germline CDR1 is MDHEN and CDR2 is SYDVKM. In nucleotides, the CDR3 is TGTGCCAGCAGTTTCAGGGGTGTCCCCTTGGAGACCCAGTACTTC. Protein: CASSFRGVPLETQYF. Combining the CDR3 with reference TRBV28 and TRBJ2-5 gives the whole variable domain DVKVTQSSRYLVKRTGEKVFLECVQDMDHENMFWYRQDPGLGLRLIYFSYDVKMKEKGDIPEGYSVSREKKERFSLILESASTNQTSMYLCASSFRGVPLETQYFGPGTRLLVL.

V and J are TRBV6-4 and TRBJ2-3; 11 bases map to TRBD2. Losses at the gene ends were 5 bases for V and 4 bases for J; bases not matched to a gene: 5. Germline CDR1 is MRHNA and CDR2 is SNTAGT. The CDR3 extends over 15 amino acids. CDR3 sequence: CASSTTSGRADTQYF. In DNA form, the CDR3 reads TGTGCCAGCAGTACAACTAGCGGGAGAGCAGATACGCAGTATTTT.

This rearrangement joins TRBV7-2 to TRBJ2-5; D not certain. The J call could be wrong; TRBJ2-7 is a better fit for the DNA end. The CDR3 contains 13 residues. Germline V gives CDR1 SGHTA, CDR2 FQGNSA. The CDR3 nucleotides read TGTGCCAGCAGCCCCCAGACTGGCTACGAGCAGTACTTC. It codes for CASSPQTGYEQYF.

The chain carries TRBV10-1 and TRBJ2-1; TRBD2 agrees at 12 bases. The CDR3 covers 17 residues. Germline V gives CDR1 WNHNN, CDR2 SYGVQD (reference sequence). V was pared by 3 bases and J by 4 bases, with 7 bases of the junction left unmatched. The CDR3 sequence: CASSDSSGLAGYNEQFF. The CDR3 nucleotides are TGCGCCAGCAGTGATTCCTCCGGACTAGCGGGGTACAATGAGCAGTTCTTC.

V usage is TRBV6-5 and J usage is TRBJ2-2; possibly TRBD2 for D (6 bases). The germline V and J ends were trimmed by 5 bases and 7 bases, with 17 bases remaining between them. This CDR3 has 15 residues. CDR1 and CDR2 from the germline V gene are MNHEY and SVGAGI. The CDR3 DNA sequence: TGTGCCAGCAGTCTGACCGGGAGCAAGTTCGGGGAGCTGTTTTTT. It is translated as CASSLTGSKFGELFF.

The V and J genes are TRBV20-1 and TRBJ1-2; TRBD1 is a possible D gene (5 bases). The V and J ends lost 4 bases and 7 bases respectively, with 10 bases between them. This CDR3 spans 11 amino acids. Germline-derived CDR1 and CDR2 are DFQATT and SNEGSKA (reference sequence). In DNA form, the CDR3 reads TGCAGTGCTAACCCGGGGGGTGGCTACACCTTC. This encodes CSANPGGGYTF.

The chain is built from TRBV20-1 and TRBJ1-4; D is unresolved. V shed 3 bases and J shed 5 bases, with 4 bases lying between them. The CDR3 is made up of 11 amino acids. Germline CDR1 and CDR2: DFQATT and SNEGSKA (reference sequence). The CDR3 coding sequence is TGCAGTGCTAGGGCGAATGAAAAACTGTTTTTT. It codes for CSARANEKLFF.

CDR3 DNA sequence: TGCGCCAGCAGCCAAGAAGGGTCCAAACTGCACATTCAGTACTTC. Translated, it gives CASSQEGSKLHIQYF. The rearrangement joins TRBV4-3 to TRBJ2-4, with no clear D. The germline V and J ends were trimmed by 0 bases and 8 bases, with 14 bases remaining between them. The CDR3 runs to 15 residues. Germline loops: CDR1 LGHNA, CDR2 YSLEER.

This rearrangement joins TRBV11-2 to TRBJ2-1; D ambiguous. The germline V gene has CDR1 SGHAT and CDR2 FQNNGV. V lost 6 bases to trimming and J lost 4 bases, with 25 bases between them. The CDR3 is 18 residues long. The CDR3 is CASRNDPEKAVLYNEQFF. CDR3 sequence (DNA): TGTGCCAGCAGGAACGACCCCGAGAAGGCAGTGTTATACAATGAGCAGTTCTTC.

The chain is built from TRBV7-3 and TRBJ2-1; TRBD1 or TRBD2 may be the D gene (5 bases each). The ends were cut back, 3 bases at V and 0 bases at J, with 15 bases in the middle. Germline V gives CDR1 SGHTA, CDR2 FQGTGA. CDR3 size: 17 residues. The CDR3 region is CASSFGGSRGSYNEQFF. CDR3 bases: TGTGCCAGCAGCTTCGGTGGGAGTAGGGGCTCCTACAATGAGCAGTTCTTC.